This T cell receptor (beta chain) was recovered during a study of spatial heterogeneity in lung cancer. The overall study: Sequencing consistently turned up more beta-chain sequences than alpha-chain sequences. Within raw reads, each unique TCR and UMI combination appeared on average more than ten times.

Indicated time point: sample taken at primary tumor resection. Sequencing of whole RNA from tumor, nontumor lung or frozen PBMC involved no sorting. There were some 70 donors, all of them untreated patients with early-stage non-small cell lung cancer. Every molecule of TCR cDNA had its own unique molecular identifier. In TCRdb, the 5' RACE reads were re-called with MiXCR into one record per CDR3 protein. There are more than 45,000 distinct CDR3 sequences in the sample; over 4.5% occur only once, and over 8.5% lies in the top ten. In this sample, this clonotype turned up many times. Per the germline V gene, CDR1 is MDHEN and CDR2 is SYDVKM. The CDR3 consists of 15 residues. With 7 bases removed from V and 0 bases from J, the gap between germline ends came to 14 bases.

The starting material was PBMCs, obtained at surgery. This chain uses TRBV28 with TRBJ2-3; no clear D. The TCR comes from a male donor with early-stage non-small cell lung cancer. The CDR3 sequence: CASILSDPSTDTQYF. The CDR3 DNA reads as TGTGCCAGCATCCTGAGCGACCCTAGCACAGATACGCAGTATTTT.